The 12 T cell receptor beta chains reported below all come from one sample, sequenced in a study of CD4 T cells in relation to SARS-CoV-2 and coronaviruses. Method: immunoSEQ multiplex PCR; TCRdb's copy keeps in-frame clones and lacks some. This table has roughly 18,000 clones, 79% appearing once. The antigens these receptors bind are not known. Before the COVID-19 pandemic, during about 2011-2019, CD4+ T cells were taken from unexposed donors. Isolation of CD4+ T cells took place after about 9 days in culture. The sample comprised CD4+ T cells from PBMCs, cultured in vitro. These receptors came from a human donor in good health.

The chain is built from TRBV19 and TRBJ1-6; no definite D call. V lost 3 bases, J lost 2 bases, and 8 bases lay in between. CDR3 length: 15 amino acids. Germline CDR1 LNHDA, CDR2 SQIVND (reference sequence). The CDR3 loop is CASSIGSAYNSPLHF. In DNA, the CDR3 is TGTGCCAGTAGTATTGGGTCGGCCTATAATTCACCCCTCCACTTT. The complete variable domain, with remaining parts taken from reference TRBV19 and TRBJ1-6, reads DGGITQSPKYLFRKEGQNVTLSCEQNLNHDAMYWYRQDPGQGLRLIYYSQIVNDFQKGDIAEGYSVSREKKESFPLTVTSAQKNPTAFYLCASSIGSAYNSPLHFGNGTRLTVT.

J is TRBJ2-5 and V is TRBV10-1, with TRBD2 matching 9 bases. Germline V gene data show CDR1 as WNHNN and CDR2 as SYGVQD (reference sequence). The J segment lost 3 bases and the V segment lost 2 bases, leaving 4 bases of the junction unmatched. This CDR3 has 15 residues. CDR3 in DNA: TGCGCCAGCAGTGAGGAGACTAGCGGAAAAGAGACCCAGTACTTC. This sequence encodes CASSEETSGKETQYF.

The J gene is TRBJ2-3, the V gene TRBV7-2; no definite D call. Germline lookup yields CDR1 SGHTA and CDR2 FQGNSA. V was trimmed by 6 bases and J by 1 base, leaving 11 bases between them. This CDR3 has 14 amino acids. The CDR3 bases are TGTGCCAGCAGACCAGCATTGGGCACAGATACGCAGTATTTT. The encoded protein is CASRPALGTDTQYF.

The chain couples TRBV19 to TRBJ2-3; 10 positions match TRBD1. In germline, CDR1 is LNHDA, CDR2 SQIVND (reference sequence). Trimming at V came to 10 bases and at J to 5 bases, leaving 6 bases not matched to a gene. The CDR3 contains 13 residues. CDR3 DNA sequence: TGTGCCACCACGACAGGGGGCTTAGATACGCAGTATTTT. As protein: CATTTGGLDTQYF. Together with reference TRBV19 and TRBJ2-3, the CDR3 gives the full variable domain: DGGITQSPKYLFRKEGQNVTLSCEQNLNHDAMYWYRQDPGQGLRLIYYSQIVNDFQKGDIAEGYSVSREKKESFPLTVTSAQKNPTAFYLCATTTGGLDTQYFGPGTRLTVL.

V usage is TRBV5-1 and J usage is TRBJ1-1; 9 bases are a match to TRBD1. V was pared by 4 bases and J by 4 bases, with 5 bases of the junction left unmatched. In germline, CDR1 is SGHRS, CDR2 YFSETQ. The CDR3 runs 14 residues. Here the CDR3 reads CASSPQTGGTEAFF. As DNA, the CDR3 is TGCGCCAGCAGCCCGCAGACAGGGGGCACTGAAGCTTTCTTT.

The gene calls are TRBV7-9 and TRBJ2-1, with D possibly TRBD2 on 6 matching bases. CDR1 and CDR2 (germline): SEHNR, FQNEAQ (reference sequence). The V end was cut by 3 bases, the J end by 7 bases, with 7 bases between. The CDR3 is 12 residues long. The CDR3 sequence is CASSFRGNEQFF. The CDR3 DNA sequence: TGTGCCAGCAGCTTTCGGGGGAATGAGCAGTTCTTC.

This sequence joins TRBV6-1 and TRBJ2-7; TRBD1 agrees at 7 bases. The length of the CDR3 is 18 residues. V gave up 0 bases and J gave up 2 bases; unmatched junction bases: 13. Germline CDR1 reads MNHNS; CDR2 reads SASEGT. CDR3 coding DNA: TGTGCCAGCAGTGAAGCCCCCGTAACCTTTGACAGGGCCTACGAGCAGTACTTC. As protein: CASSEAPVTFDRAYEQYF.

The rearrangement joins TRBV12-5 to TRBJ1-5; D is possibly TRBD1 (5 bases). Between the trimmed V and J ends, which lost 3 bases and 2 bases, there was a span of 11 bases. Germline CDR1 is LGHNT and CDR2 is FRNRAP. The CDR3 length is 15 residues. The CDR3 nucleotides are TGTGCTAGTGGTTTACTGCAGGGAGGCAATCAGCCCCAGCATTTT. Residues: CASGLLQGGNQPQHF. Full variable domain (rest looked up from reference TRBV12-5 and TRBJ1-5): DARVTQTPRHKVTEMGQEVTMRCQPILGHNTVFWYRQTMMQGLELLAYFRNRAPLDDSGMPKDRFSAEMPDATLATLKIQPSEPRDSAVYFCASGLLQGGNQPQHFGDGTRLSIL.

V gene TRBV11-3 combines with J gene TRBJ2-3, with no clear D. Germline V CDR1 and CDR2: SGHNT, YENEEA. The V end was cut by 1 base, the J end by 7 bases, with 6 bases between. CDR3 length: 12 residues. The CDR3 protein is CASSLGPHTQYF. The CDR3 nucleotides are TGTGCCAGCAGCTTAGGCCCTCATACGCAGTATTTT.

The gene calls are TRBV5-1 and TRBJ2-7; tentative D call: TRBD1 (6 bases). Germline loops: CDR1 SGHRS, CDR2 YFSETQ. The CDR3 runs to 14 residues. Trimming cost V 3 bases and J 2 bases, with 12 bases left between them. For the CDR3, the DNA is TGCGCCAGCAGCTCCCAGACAGGTCCCTACGAGCAGTACTTC. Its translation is CASSSQTGPYEQYF.

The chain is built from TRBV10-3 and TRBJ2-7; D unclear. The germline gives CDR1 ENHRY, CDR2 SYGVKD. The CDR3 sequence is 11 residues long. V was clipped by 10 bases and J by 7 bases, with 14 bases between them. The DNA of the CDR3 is TGTGCCACCTCCCCCACCGGGGAGCAGTACTTC. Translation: CATSPTGEQYF.

CDR3 sequence reads: CASRGQGPNQPQHF. CDR3 bases: TGTGCCAGTAGGGGACAGGGGCCCAATCAGCCCCAGCATTTT. The chain is built from TRBV19 and TRBJ1-5; 10 nucleotides match TRBD1. V dropped 6 bases and J dropped 3; count of bases not matched to a gene: 2. The CDR3 contains 14 residues. The germline CDR1 and CDR2 sequences are LNHDA and SQIVND (reference sequence).